The clone carrying this TCR beta chain came up a few times. The source of the sample is a study of identical twins. Using its own MiXCR run on the 5' RACE reads, TCRdb lists one record per CDR3 protein. Here the sample spans around 690,000 distinct CDR3 sequences, 21% being singletons. V lost 3 bases, J lost 7 bases, and 9 bases lay in between. This CDR3 is built from 12 residues. These data are also associated with another study on T cells expressing NK-cell markers.

The chain is built from TRBV12-3 or TRBV12-4 and TRBJ1-2; D is uncertain. The sample consisted of PBMCs. This TCR was recovered from a woman aged 18-29 years in good health. In DNA form, the CDR3 reads TGTGCCAGCAGTTTGGGGTGGGCTGGCTACACCTTC. It yields the protein CASSLGWAGYTF.